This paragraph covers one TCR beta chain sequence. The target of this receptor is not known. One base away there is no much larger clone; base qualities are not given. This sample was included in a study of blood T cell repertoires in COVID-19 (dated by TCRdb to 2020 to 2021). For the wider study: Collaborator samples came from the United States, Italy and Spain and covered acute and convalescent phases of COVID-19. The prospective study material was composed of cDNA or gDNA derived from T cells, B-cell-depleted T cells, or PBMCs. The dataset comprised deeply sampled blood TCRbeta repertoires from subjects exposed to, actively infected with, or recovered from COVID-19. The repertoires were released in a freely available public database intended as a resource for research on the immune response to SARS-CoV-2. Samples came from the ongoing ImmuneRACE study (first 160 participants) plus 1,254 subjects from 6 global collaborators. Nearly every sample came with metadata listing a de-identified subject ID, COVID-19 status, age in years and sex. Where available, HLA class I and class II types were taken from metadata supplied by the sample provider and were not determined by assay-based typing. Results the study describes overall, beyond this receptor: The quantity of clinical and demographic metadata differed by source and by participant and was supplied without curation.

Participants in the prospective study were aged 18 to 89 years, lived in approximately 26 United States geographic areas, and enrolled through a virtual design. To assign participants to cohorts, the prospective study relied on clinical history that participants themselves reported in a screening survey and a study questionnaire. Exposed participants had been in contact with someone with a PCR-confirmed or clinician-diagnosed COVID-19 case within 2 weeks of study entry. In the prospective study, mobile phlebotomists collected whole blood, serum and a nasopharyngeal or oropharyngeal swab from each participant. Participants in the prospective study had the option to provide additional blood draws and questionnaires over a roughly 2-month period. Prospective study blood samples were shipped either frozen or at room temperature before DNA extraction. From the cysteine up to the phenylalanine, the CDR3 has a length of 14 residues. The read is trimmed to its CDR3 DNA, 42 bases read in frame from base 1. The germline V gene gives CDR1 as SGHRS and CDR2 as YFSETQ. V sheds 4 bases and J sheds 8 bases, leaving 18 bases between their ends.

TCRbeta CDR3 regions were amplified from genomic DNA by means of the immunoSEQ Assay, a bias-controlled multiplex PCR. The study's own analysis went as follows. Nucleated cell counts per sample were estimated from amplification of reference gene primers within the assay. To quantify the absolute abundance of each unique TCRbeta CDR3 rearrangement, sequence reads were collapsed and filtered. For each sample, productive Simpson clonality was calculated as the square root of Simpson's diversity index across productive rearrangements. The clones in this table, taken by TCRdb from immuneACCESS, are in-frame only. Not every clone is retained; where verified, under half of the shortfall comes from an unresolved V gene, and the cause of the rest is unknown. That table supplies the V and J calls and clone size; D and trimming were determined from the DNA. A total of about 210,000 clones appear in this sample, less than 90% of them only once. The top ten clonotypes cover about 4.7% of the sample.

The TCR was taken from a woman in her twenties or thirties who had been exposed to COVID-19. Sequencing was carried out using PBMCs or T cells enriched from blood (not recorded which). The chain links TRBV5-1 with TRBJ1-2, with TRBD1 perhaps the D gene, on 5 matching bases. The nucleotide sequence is TGCGCCAGCAGCCCCGGGGGGGTAAGAGGGGGCTACACCTTC. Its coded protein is CASSPGGVRGGYTF.